This T cell receptor beta chain was identified during a study of long-term antiretroviral therapy in people with HIV. At survey level, the immunoSEQ assay was run in its v3.0 version. Some clones are missing from TCRdb's copy, which holds only in-frame ones; the method was immunoSEQ multiplex PCR. The sample contains about 17,000 clones, 75% to 85% of which appear only once. CDR3 length: 15 amino acids. This chain connects TRBV21-1 to TRBJ2-3; the DNA was not used to check the table's D call, TRBD2. TRBV21-1 is an annotated pseudogene. Material: unsorted PBMCs, obtained 0.3 years before starting antiretroviral therapy. The receptor's source is a man in his fifties with HIV. CDR3 sequence (DNA): TGTGCCAGCAGCTCCGAACTAGCTGTCACAGATACGCAGTATTTT. Its protein is CASSSELAVTDTQYF.